This T cell receptor beta chain was retrieved from a study of shared clonotypes between healthy human individuals. Germline CDR1 reads MNHEY; CDR2 reads SMNVEV (reference sequence). The CDR3 consists of 16 residues. V gave up 6 bases and J gave up 2 bases; unmatched junction bases: 9. The sample holds a few counts of this clone. Produced via immunoSEQ multiplex PCR; TCRdb's table is partial and in-frame only. The table shows roughly 2.4 million clones, with almost 96% occurring only once. V is TRBV27 and J is TRBJ2-7, with 11 nucleotides matching TRBD2. The sequence was collected from a man aged 18 to 29 in good health. Sequenced input: naive CD4+ T cells sorted from blood. Subset denoted: CD45RA+ positively selected. The CDR3 loop is CASRLQLAGATYEQYF. CDR3 nucleotides: TGTGCCAGCAGACTGCAACTAGCGGGGGCCACCTACGAGCAGTACTTC.